This TCR beta chain is drawn from a study of identical twins. Everyone who gave samples was a healthy Caucasian. TCRdb independently ran MiXCR on the 5' RACE reads; one entry per CDR3 protein. The sample consists of approximately 300,000 distinct CDR3 sequences, roughly 10% of them appearing once. The junction had 11 bases not matched to a gene; V was cut back by 2 bases and J by 5 bases. Germline V lookup: CDR1 SNHLY, CDR2 FYNNEI. The length of the CDR3 is 16 residues. These data are also associated with another study on yellow fever vaccine responses in identical twins.

This receptor was identified in a woman in her late teens or twenties in good health. The chain has TRBV2 and TRBJ1-2; 7 bases line up with TRBD1. Sequenced material: CD8+ T cells sorted from blood. CDR3 amino acids: CASSEQSADREYGYTF. The CDR3 DNA reads TGTGCCAGCAGTGAACAATCCGCCGACAGGGAATATGGCTACACCTTC.